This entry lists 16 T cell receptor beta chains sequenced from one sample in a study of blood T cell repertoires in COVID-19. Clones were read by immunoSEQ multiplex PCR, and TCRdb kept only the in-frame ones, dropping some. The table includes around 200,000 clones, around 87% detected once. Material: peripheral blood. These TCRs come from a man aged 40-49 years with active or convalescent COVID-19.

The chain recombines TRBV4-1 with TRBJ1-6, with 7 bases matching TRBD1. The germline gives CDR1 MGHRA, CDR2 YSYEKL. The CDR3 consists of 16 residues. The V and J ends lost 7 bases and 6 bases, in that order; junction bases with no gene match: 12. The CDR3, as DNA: TGCGCCAGCACCTTAAATGGACAGGCCATTAATTCACCCCTCCACTTT. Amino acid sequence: CASTLNGQAINSPLHF.

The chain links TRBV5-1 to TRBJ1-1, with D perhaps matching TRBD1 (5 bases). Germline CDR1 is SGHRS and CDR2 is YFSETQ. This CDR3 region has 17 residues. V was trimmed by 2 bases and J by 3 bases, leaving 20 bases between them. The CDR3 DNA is TGCGCCAGCAGCTTATATCCAGGGCCGAGTGGGGACACTGAAGCTTTCTTT. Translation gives CASSLYPGPSGDTEAFF. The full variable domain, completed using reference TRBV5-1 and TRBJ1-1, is KAGVTQTPRYLIKTRGQQVTLSCSPISGHRSVSWYQQTPGQGLQFLFEYFSETQRNKGNFPGRFSGRQFSNSRSEMNVSTLELGDSALYLCASSLYPGPSGDTEAFFGQGTRLTVV.

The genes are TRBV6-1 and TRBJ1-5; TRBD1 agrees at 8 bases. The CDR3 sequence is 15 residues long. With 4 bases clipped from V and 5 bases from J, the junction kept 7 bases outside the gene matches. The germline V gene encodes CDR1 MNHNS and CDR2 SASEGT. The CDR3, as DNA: TGTGCCAGCAGTGGATTTCCGGGACAGGATCAGCCCCAGCATTTT. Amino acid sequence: CASSGFPGQDQPQHF.

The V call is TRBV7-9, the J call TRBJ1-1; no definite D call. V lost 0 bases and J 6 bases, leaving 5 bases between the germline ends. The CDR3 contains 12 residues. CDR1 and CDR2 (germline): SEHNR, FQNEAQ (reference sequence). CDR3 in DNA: TGTGCCAGCAGCTTAGCGCCGGCTGAAGCTTTCTTT. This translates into CASSLAPAEAFF.

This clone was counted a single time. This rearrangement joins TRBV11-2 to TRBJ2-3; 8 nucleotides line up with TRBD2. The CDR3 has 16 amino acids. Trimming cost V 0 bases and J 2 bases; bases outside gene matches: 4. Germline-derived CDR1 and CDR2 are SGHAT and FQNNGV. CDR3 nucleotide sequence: TGTGCCAGCAGCTTAGAAGTAGCGGGGTTCACAGATACGCAGTATTTT. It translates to CASSLEVAGFTDTQYF.

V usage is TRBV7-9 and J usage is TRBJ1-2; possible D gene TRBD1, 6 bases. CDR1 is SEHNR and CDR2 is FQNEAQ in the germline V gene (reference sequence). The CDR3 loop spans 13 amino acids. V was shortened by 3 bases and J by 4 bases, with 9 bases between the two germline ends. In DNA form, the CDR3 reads TGTGCCAGCAGCTTGGGGGCCTTCTATGGCTACACCTTC. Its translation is CASSLGAFYGYTF. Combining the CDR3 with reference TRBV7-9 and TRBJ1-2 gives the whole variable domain DTGVSQNPRHKITKRGQNVTFRCDPISEHNRLYWYRQTLGQGPEFLTYFQNEAQLEKSRLLSDRFSAERPKGSFSTLEIQRTEQGDSAMYLCASSLGAFYGYTFGSGTRLTVV.

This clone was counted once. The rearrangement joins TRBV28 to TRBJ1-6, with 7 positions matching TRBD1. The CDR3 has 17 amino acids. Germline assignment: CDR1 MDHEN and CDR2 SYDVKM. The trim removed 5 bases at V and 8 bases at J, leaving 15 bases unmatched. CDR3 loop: CASSPPSPGQTHSPLHF. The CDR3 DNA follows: TGTGCCAGCAGTCCACCTTCGCCGGGACAGACTCATTCACCCCTCCACTTT.

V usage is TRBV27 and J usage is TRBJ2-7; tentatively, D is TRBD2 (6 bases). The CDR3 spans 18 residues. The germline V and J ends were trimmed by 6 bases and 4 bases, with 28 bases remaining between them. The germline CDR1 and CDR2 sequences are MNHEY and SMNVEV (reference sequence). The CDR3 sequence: CASSVIPVGTFGLYEQYF. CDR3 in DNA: TGTGCCAGCAGCGTTATACCTGTCGGGACTTTTGGCCTGTACGAGCAGTACTTC.

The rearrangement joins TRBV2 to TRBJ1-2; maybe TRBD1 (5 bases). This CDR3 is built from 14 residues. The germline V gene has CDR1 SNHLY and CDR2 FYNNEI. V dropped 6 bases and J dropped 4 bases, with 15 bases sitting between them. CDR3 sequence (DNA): TGTGCCAGCAGCGATTTCACAGGTTCCTATGGCTACACCTTC. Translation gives CASSDFTGSYGYTF.

The CDR3 sequence is CASSPEVVDGYTF. The CDR3 DNA sequence: TGTGCCAGCAGCCCAGAGGTCGTGGATGGCTACACCTTC. The rearrangement uses TRBV6-5 and TRBJ1-2; the D is unclear. CDR3 length: 13 residues. The V gene lost 6 bases and the J gene lost 6 bases, with 14 bases spanning the gap. Germline V gene sequence: CDR1 MNHEY, CDR2 SVGAGI.

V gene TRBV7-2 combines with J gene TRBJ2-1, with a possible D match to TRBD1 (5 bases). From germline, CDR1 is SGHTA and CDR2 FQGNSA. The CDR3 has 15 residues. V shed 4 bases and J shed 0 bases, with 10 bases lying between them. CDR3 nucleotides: TGTGCCAGCAGCTCGCAGGGCAGCTCCTACAATGAGCAGTTCTTC. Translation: CASSSQGSSYNEQFF.

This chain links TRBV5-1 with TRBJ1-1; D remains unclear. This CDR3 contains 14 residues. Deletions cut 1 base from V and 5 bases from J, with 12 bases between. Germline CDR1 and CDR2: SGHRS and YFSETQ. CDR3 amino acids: CASSLHREGTEAFF. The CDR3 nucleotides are TGCGCCAGCAGCTTGCATCGGGAAGGGACTGAAGCTTTCTTT.

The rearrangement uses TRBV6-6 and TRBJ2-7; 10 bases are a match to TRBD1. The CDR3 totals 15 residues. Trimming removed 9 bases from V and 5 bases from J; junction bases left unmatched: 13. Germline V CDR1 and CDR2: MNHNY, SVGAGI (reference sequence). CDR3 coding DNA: TGTGCCAGTATATCCCGGGACAGGGGCCTCAACGAGCAGTACTTC. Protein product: CASISRDRGLNEQYF.

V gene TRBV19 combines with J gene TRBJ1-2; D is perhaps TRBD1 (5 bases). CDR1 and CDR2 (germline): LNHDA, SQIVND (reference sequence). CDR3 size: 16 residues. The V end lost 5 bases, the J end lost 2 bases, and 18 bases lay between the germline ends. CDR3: CASSAHPSTENYGYTF. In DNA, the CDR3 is TGTGCCAGTAGTGCCCACCCCTCGACAGAAAACTATGGCTACACCTTC.

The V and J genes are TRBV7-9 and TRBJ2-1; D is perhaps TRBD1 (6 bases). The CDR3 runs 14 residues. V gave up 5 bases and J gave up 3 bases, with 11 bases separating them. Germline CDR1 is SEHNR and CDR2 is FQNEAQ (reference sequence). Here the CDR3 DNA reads TGTGCCAGCAGCCACAGGGTTCTCTACAATGAGCAGTTCTTC. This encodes CASSHRVLYNEQFF.

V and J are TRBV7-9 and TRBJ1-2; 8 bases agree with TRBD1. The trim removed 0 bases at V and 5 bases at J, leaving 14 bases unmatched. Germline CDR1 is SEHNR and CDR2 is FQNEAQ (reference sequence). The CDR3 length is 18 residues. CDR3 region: CASSLASPGTGPDYGYTF. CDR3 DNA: TGTGCCAGCAGCTTAGCGAGTCCCGGGACAGGACCGGATTATGGCTACACCTTC.